Listed below are T cell receptor beta chains from one sample, sequenced in a study of graft-versus-host responses after intestinal transplantation. Measured with immunoSEQ multiplex PCR; TCRdb has only the in-frame clones, and not every one. In the table there are about 25,000 clones, around 94% of which are singletons. The sample in question was PBMCs, obtained 156 days after intestinal transplant. The receptor set was obtained from a human patient who received an intestinal transplant, so some T cells may come from the graft donor. CDR3s include the opening cysteine and the closing phenylalanine or tryptophan. A D gene is named only where the DNA matches it firmly.

TRBV5-3	TRBJ1-1	TRBD1	CARSATRTGGRTVTRATEAFF	TGTGCCAGAAGCGCCACGAGGACAGGGGGAAGAACCGTGACCCGAGCCACTGAAGCTTTCTTT
TRBV4-3	TRBJ1-3	NA	CASSQEPVRVGALNTIYF	TGCGCCAGCAGCCAAGAACCAGTCAGGGTCGGCGCGCTAAACACCATATATTTT
TRBV27	TRBJ2-3	TRBD1	CASSWTGRSTDTQYF	TGTGCCAGCAGTTGGACAGGGCGGTCAACAGATACGCAGTATTTT
TRBV7-9	TRBJ2-7	NA	CASTRDGSYYEQYF	TGTGCCAGCACCCGGGACGGAAGCTATTACGAGCAGTACTTC
TRBV7-2	TRBJ2-3	TRBD2	CASSYLGRGDTDTQYF	TGTGCCAGCAGCTACCTAGGGCGGGGGGACACAGATACGCAGTATTTT
TRBV28	TRBJ2-5	NA	CASSQNQPNQETQYF	TGTGCCAGCAGCCAAAACCAGCCAAACCAAGAGACCCAGTACTTC
TRBV6-5	TRBJ2-3	TRBD2	CASSPGTSGTDTQYF	TGTGCCAGCAGTCCCGGGACTAGCGGCACAGATACGCAGTATTTT
TRBV7-9	TRBJ2-1	TRBD2	CASSSNPASGIYNEQFF	TGTGCCAGCAGCTCAAACCCGGCTAGCGGGATCTACAATGAGCAGTTCTTC
TRBV28	TRBJ2-3	NA	CASSNRGGLRTDTQYF	TGTGCCAGCAGTAACAGGGGGGGATTGCGCACAGATACGCAGTATTTT
TRBV7-9	TRBJ2-2	NA	CASSLPPDTELFF	TGTGCCAGCAGCTTACCTCCGGATACGGAGCTGTTTTTT